The present TCR beta chain was sequenced within a study of control samples from healthy donors and cancer patients. The CDR3 consists of 12 residues. The V gene's germline CDR1 is LNHNV and CDR2 YYDKDF (reference sequence). Here immunoSEQ multiplex PCR was the method, and the copy in TCRdb shows in-frame clones only, minus some. The sample has about 100,000 clones; around 92% are singletons. About this clone itself: One junction end disagrees with the germline gene, perhaps due to a read error.

V and J are TRBV15 and TRBJ1-1; no reliable D call. This clonotype was obtained from a woman between 18 and 29 years old in good health. The sample taken for sequencing was blood. The CDR3 is CPPGLKNTEAFF. CDR3 nucleotide sequence: TGCCCCCCCGGCCTCAAGAACACTGAAGCTTTCTTT. Filled out from reference TRBV15 and TRBJ1-1, the complete variable domain reads DAMVIQNPRYQVTQFGKPVTLSCSQTLNHNVMYWYQQKSSQAPKLLFHYYDKDFNNEADTPDNFQSRRPNTSFCFLDIRSPGLGDTAMYLCPPGLKNTEAFFGQGTRLTVV.